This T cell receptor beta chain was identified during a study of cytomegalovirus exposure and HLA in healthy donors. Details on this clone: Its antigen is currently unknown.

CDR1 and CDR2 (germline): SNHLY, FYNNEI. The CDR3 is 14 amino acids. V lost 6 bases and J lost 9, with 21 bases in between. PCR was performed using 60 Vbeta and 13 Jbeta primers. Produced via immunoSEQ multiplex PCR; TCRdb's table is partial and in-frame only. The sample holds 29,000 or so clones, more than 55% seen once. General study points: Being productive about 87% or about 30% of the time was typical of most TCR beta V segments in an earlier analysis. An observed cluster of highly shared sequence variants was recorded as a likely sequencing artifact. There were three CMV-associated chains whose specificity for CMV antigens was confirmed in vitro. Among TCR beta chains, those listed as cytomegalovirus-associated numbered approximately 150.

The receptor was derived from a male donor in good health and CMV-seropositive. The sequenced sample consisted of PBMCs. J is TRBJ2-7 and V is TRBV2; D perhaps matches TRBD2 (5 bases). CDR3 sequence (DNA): TGTGCCAGCAGCCGGGGAAACGACCCAAAGGGGCAGTACTTC. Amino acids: CASSRGNDPKGQYF.